Listed below are T cell receptor beta chains from one sample, sequenced in a study of blood T cell repertoires in COVID-19. The table came from immunoSEQ multiplex PCR; TCRdb's copy has only in-frame clones and leaves some out. The sample carries 70,000 or so clones, 87% recorded once. Sequencing input: peripheral blood. These TCRs come from a woman in her fifties or sixties with acute or convalescent COVID-19. The CDR3 runs from the conserved cysteine through the conserved F or W. D genes are given only for firm matches. Clone sizes are given selectively: once, few, many, or a class where the clone is expanded.

v_gene	j_gene	len	d_gene	abundance	CDR3nt	CDR3aa
TRBV28	TRBJ1-1	13	TRBD1	NA	TGTGCCAGCAGGGGGACAGGGAACACTGAAGCTTTCTTT	CASRGTGNTEAFF
TRBV3-1/TRBV3-2	TRBJ2-1	15	TRBD2	NA	TGTGCCAGCAGCCAAAACCTAGCGGGAGTTGGAGAGCAGTTCTTC	CASSQNLAGVGEQFF
TRBV10-3	TRBJ1-3	13	TRBD1	NA	TGTGCCATCAAGGGACAGGAGGGGGACACCATATATTTT	CAIKGQEGDTIYF
TRBV7-6	TRBJ2-7	14	TRBD2	NA	TGTGCCAGCAGCCCCAGCGGGAGGGCAGGCGAGCAGTACTTC	CASSPSGRAGEQYF
TRBV7-3	TRBJ2-2	16	NA	NA	TGTGCCAGCAGCACTAATGGAGGGAAGAACACCGGGGAGCTGTTTTTT	CASSTNGGKNTGELFF
TRBV28	TRBJ1-2	18	NA	NA	TGTGCCAGCAGTTTTAAAAGGGGCTCCCCCACATTGAACTATGGCTACACCTTC	CASSFKRGSPTLNYGYTF
TRBV7-2	TRBJ1-4	16	TRBD1	NA	TGTGCCAGCAGCTTAGACCCACAGGGGGCGGGAGAAAAACTGTTTTTT	CASSLDPQGAGEKLFF
TRBV4-2	TRBJ1-4	14	NA	NA	TGTGCCAGCAGCCTGGGGGGTCTCAATGAAAAACTGTTTTTT	CASSLGGLNEKLFF
TRBV7-9	TRBJ2-3	15	NA	few	TGTGCCAGCAGCATAACAGGGCTGAGCACAGATACGCAGTATTTT	CASSITGLSTDTQYF
TRBV15	TRBJ2-6	15	TRBD1	few	TGTGCCACCAGCAAAGGACAGGCTGGGGCCAACGTCCTGACTTTC	CATSKGQAGANVLTF
TRBV28	TRBJ2-1	16	TRBD2	few	TGTGCCAGCAGTTCGTCCGGGAGGAGCTCCTACAATGAGCAGTTCTTC	CASSSSGRSSYNEQFF
TRBV30	TRBJ2-1	15	TRBD2	NA	TGTGCCTGGAGTCCCAGCGGGGCCTACTACAATGAGCAGTTCTTC	CAWSPSGAYYNEQFF
TRBV5-1	TRBJ1-4	14	NA	NA	TGCGCCAGCAGCCCAGGGTACAAGGATGAAAAACTGTTTTTT	CASSPGYKDEKLFF
TRBV30	TRBJ2-5	15	TRBD1	few	TGTGCCTGGAGTCGTCCCGGGACAGGGGATGAGACCCAGTACTTC	CAWSRPGTGDETQYF
TRBV4-1	TRBJ2-1	15	TRBD2	NA	TGCGCCAGCAGCCTGGGACTAGCGGGGGTCGGTGAGCAGTTCTTC	CASSLGLAGVGEQFF
TRBV7-9	TRBJ2-5	12	NA	NA	TGTGCCAGCAGCTTACCGGGTGAGACCCAGTACTTC	CASSLPGETQYF
TRBV15	TRBJ1-4	16	NA	NA	TGTGCCACCAGCCACACGAACCAGGCAGAAAATGAAAAACTGTTTTTT	CATSHTNQAENEKLFF
TRBV2	TRBJ2-6	15	NA	NA	TGTGCCAGCACACGGGGGATCTCTGGGGCCAACGTCCTGACTTTC	CASTRGISGANVLTF
TRBV18	TRBJ1-4	13	NA	NA	TGTGCCAGCTCACCCTCGGGGAATGAAAAACTGTTTTTT	CASSPSGNEKLFF
TRBV19	TRBJ1-1	14	NA	few	TGTGCCAGTAGTACAGGACAGAGGAACACTGAAGCTTTCTTT	CASSTGQRNTEAFF
TRBV12-3/TRBV12-4	TRBJ1-1	13	NA	NA	TGTGCCAGCAGTTTCGGACAGTCCCCTGAAGCTTTCTTT	CASSFGQSPEAFF
TRBV5-1	TRBJ2-1	18	NA	NA	TGCGCCAGCAGCTTGGTTCTAGCGTATACTATCTCCTACAATGAGCAGTTCTTC	CASSLVLAYTISYNEQFF
TRBV7-9	TRBJ2-7	11	TRBD1	NA	TGTGCCAGCAGCGAGAGGGACAGTCAGTACTTC	CASSERDSQYF
TRBV28	TRBJ2-7	13	TRBD1	NA	TGTGCCAGCAGCCTTACAGGGGGCTGGGAGCAGTACTTC	CASSLTGGWEQYF
TRBV6-1	TRBJ2-7	15	TRBD1	NA	TGTGCCAGCAGTGAAATCGCCGGGACAGGCGAAGAGCAGTACTTC	CASSEIAGTGEEQYF
TRBV29-1	TRBJ1-2	13	NA	NA	TGCAGCGGGAAGGGGGGGCCTAACTATGGCTACACCTTC	CSGKGGPNYGYTF
TRBV27	TRBJ1-2	14	NA	NA	TGTGCCAGCAGTAAGGGCAGGGGTGCCTATGGCTACACCTTC	CASSKGRGAYGYTF
TRBV19	TRBJ2-3	14	TRBD2	NA	TGTGCCAGTAGTGTGAGCGGGGTCACAGATACGCAGTATTTT	CASSVSGVTDTQYF
TRBV5-1	TRBJ1-1	14	NA	NA	TGCGCCAGCAGTCGACAGGTCGAAAACACTGAAGCTTTCTTT	CASSRQVENTEAFF
TRBV18	TRBJ2-2	15	NA	NA	TGTGCCAGCTCAGGGAGGCAGGCAGCCACCGGGGAGCTGTTTTTT	CASSGRQAATGELFF
TRBV5-1	TRBJ2-1	17	TRBD2	NA	TGCGCCAGCAGCTTCTCCTCCGGGAGGGACTCCTACAATGAGCAGTTCTTC	CASSFSSGRDSYNEQFF
TRBV7-9	TRBJ2-2	16	NA	NA	TGTGCCAGCAGCCGTGCGGGGACAGCGAACACCGGGGAGCTGTTTTTT	CASSRAGTANTGELFF
TRBV7-3	TRBJ2-1	16	TRBD2	NA	TGTGCCAGCAGCTTAACGAGCGGGGGGCGTGGCGATGAGCAGTTCTTC	CASSLTSGGRGDEQFF
TRBV27	TRBJ2-1	15	NA	NA	TGTGCCAGCACATCCCGACTAGTGGGTTTGAATGAGCAGTTCTTC	CASTSRLVGLNEQFF
TRBV24-1	TRBJ2-3	14	TRBD1	NA	TGTGCCACCAGTGTAGGGGGCGATTTGGATACGCAGTATTTT	CATSVGGDLDTQYF
TRBV7-2	TRBJ2-5	14	NA	NA	TGTGCCAGCAGCTTTTTTGGCGGAAAAGAGACCCAGTACTTC	CASSFFGGKETQYF
TRBV27	TRBJ1-4	14	NA	few	TGTGCCAGCAGTTTCTCAGGGGTGAATGAAAAACTGTTTTTT	CASSFSGVNEKLFF
TRBV6-5	TRBJ2-3	15	TRBD2	NA	TGTGCCAGCAGACCCCGTCCTAGCGGGGGAGATACGCAGTATTTT	CASRPRPSGGDTQYF
TRBV30	TRBJ1-6	13	NA	NA	TGTGCCTGGATCCCGACAGCGGGAACACCCCTCCACTTT	CAWIPTAGTPLHF
TRBV5-6	TRBJ2-5	17	TRBD2	NA	TGTGCCAGCAGCTTGCTGGGACTAGCGAGGGGAAAAGAGACCCAGTACTTC	CASSLLGLARGKETQYF
TRBV7-9	TRBJ2-7	14	NA	NA	TGTGCCAGCAGTTTGGGCGTGCCGGCCCACGAGCAGTACTTC	CASSLGVPAHEQYF
TRBV4-1	TRBJ2-5	14	TRBD2	NA	TGCGCCAGCAGCCAAGAGAGGGGACTAGGGACCCAGTACTTC	CASSQERGLGTQYF
TRBV4-3	TRBJ1-2	15	NA	NA	TGCGCCAGCAGCCAAGACCCCAGGCCTAACTATGGCTACACCTTC	CASSQDPRPNYGYTF
TRBV19	TRBJ2-1	14	TRBD2	NA	TGTGCCAGTAGAAGGGGACTAGCAAACAATGAGCAGTTCTTC	CASRRGLANNEQFF
TRBV6-5	TRBJ1-4	12	TRBD1	NA	TGTGCCAACCCGGACAGGAATGAAAAACTGTTTTTT	CANPDRNEKLFF
TRBV5-1	TRBJ2-7	16	NA	NA	TGCGCCAGCAGCGGAGGCCCAGGTCTTAGCTCCTACGAGCAGTACTTC	CASSGGPGLSSYEQYF
TRBV9	TRBJ1-4	13	NA	NA	TGTGCCAGCAGCGTAGTGCCAGGCCGAAAACTGTTTTTT	CASSVVPGRKLFF
TRBV28	TRBJ2-2	14	NA	NA	TGTGCCAGCAGTTTAGGACACTACACCGGGGAGCTGTTTTTT	CASSLGHYTGELFF
TRBV10-3	TRBJ1-2	17	TRBD1	NA	TGTGCCATCAGTGCTACCTCGGGGCGGGACAGGGTAGGTGGCTACACCTTC	CAISATSGRDRVGGYTF
TRBV6-5	TRBJ2-1	15	NA	NA	TGTGCCAGCAGTTACGAGGGTAGCTCCTACAATGAGCAGTTCTTC	CASSYEGSSYNEQFF
TRBV12-3/TRBV12-4	TRBJ1-1	12	TRBD1	NA	TGTGCCAGTGGGACAGCGAACACTGAAGCTTTCTTT	CASGTANTEAFF
TRBV27	TRBJ2-2	16	TRBD2	once	TGTGCCAGCAGTTTGCTAGCGGGAGCCGGCACCGGGGAGCTGTTTTTT	CASSLLAGAGTGELFF
TRBV28	TRBJ2-1	14	NA	NA	TGTGCCAGCACCACGAGTGGCTCCTACAATGAGCAGTTCTTC	CASTTSGSYNEQFF
TRBV18	TRBJ2-1	17	TRBD2	NA	TGTGCCAGCTCACCACGGAGCGGGAGGGCCGGGTACAATGAGCAGTTCTTC	CASSPRSGRAGYNEQFF
TRBV6-6	TRBJ1-1	12	NA	NA	TGTGCCAGCAGTTACTATGAACAGGAAGCTTTCTTT	CASSYYEQEAFF
TRBV9	TRBJ1-6	15	NA	NA	TGTGCCAGCAGCGCCCCCGGGTCGTCGAATTCACCCCTCCACTTT	CASSAPGSSNSPLHF
TRBV7-3	TRBJ2-5	16	TRBD2	NA	TGTGCCAGCAGCTTAGGACTAGCGGGGGGTACGGAGACCCAGTACTTC	CASSLGLAGGTETQYF
TRBV6-4	TRBJ1-5	11	NA	NA	TGTGCCAGCGTACAGGGTCAGCCCCAGCATTTT	CASVQGQPQHF
TRBV18	TRBJ2-2	14	NA	NA	TGTGCCAGCTCACCACCGGAGGGGACCGGGGAGCTGTTTTTT	CASSPPEGTGELFF
TRBV30	TRBJ2-5	17	TRBD2	NA	TGTGCCTGGAGTAGGGGTGTAGCGGGGGCGATCCAAGAGACCCAGTACTTC	CAWSRGVAGAIQETQYF